The 10 T cell receptor beta chains below come from one sample, sequenced in a study of T cell changes during pregnancy in multiple sclerosis (dated by TCRdb to about 2019). To prepare the library, the immunoSEQ multiplex PCR assay was applied. TCRdb holds this immuneACCESS table with in-frame rearrangements only. Some clones are missing; in checked studies, unresolved V genes explain under half, and the rest has no known cause. The table for this sample lists some 85,000 clones; about 93% of them were counted only once. The ten largest make up 0.75% of the sample. The sequencing here drew on peripheral blood, taken in the second trimester of pregnancy. The receptor source for this set is a female donor in good health, enrolled as a control in a pregnancy study.

The CDR3 bases are TGTGCCAGCAGCAGTACTGACAGGGCCAAAAACATTCAGTACTTC. This gives the protein CASSSTDRAKNIQYF. The chain is built from TRBV11-2 and TRBJ2-4, with a tentative D call TRBD1 (6 bases). The germline gives CDR1 SGHAT, CDR2 FQNNGV. V lost 5 bases and J 1 base, leaving 12 bases between the germline ends. There are 15 residues in the CDR3.

The rearrangement links TRBV18 to TRBJ2-7; 7 positions agree with TRBD1. V was clipped by 6 bases and J by 5 bases; unmatched bases: 13. Germline V lookup: CDR1 KGHSH, CDR2 LQKENI. CDR3 length: 15 amino acids. This chain's CDR3 is CASSLLGNRGNEQYF. The CDR3 bases are TGTGCCAGCTCTCTCCTCGGAAACAGGGGAAACGAGCAGTACTTC.

The chain links TRBV5-1 to TRBJ2-1; TRBD2 matches at 11 bases. Losses at the gene ends were 4 bases for V and 2 bases for J; bases not matched to a gene: 2. Germline V lookup: CDR1 SGHRS, CDR2 YFSETQ. The CDR3 sequence is 15 residues long. The CDR3 sequence: CASSLSGGAYNEQFF. The CDR3 DNA follows: TGCGCCAGCAGCCTTAGCGGGGGGGCCTACAATGAGCAGTTCTTC.

This clone is a singleton in its sample. The chain has TRBV6-5 and TRBJ2-7; D possibly corresponds to TRBD2 (5 bases). The CDR3 contains 15 residues. The V and J ends lost 3 bases and 2 bases respectively, with 14 bases between them. Germline V gives CDR1 MNHEY, CDR2 SVGAGI. CDR3 bases: TGTGCCAGCAGTTATTCTATCCTAGCAACCTACGAGCAGTACTTC. Its translation: CASSYSILATYEQYF.

The chain links TRBV2 to TRBJ1-2; D might be TRBD1 (6 bases). The CDR3 totals 14 residues. Germline V gene lookup returns CDR1 SNHLY and CDR2 FYNNEI. V lost 5 bases to trimming and J lost 8 bases, with 18 bases between them. The CDR3 reads CASSPGPSGGGYTF. The CDR3 coding sequence is TGTGCCAGCAGTCCCGGCCCCAGCGGGGGCGGCTACACCTTC.

The chain recombines TRBV5-4 with TRBJ1-1; 8 bases are a match to TRBD1. J was trimmed by 4 bases and V by 2 bases; bases with no gene match: 4. This CDR3 spans 14 amino acids. The V gene's germline CDR1 is SGHNT and CDR2 YYREEE (reference sequence). The CDR3 nucleotides are TGTGCCAGCAGCTTCACAGGGGGAGGCACTGAAGCTTTCTTT. As protein: CASSFTGGGTEAFF.

The gene calls are TRBV4-3 and TRBJ1-3, with 7 bases identical to TRBD1. This CDR3 is built from 15 residues. Germline values: CDR1 LGHNA, CDR2 YSLEER. Trimming removed 3 bases from V and 4 bases from J; junction bases left unmatched: 6. CDR3 DNA sequence: TGCGCCAGCAGCCAGGGAACAGGGGTCGGAAACACCATATATTTT. The encoded protein is CASSQGTGVGNTIYF.

The genes are TRBV7-8 and TRBJ2-5, with D unresolved. V lost 5 bases and J 5 bases, leaving 12 bases between the germline ends. This CDR3 has 13 residues. CDR1 and CDR2 (germline): SGHVS, FQNEAQ. The CDR3 spells CASSAGIPETQYF. The CDR3 bases are TGTGCCAGCAGCGCAGGAATCCCCGAGACCCAGTACTTC.

The chain is built from TRBV30 and TRBJ1-5; D ambiguous. The V gene's germline CDR1 is GTSNPN and CDR2 SVGIG (reference sequence). V was cut by 2 bases and J by 0 bases, with 17 bases left in between. The CDR3 runs to 17 residues. In DNA form, the CDR3 reads TGTGCCTGGAGTCCCGGGAGGACCAGCAATAGCAATCAGCCCCAGCATTTT. Protein product: CAWSPGRTSNSNQPQHF. The full variable domain, rest sourced from reference TRBV30 and TRBJ1-5, is SQTIHQWPATLVQPVGSPLSLECTVEGTSNPNLYWYRQAAGRGLQLLFYSVGIGQISSEVPQNLSASRPQDRQFILSSKKLLLSDSGFYLCAWSPGRTSNSNQPQHFGDGTRLSIL.

The J gene is TRBJ1-2, the V gene TRBV21-1. TRBV21-1 represents a pseudogene. This CDR3 spans 12 amino acids. The CDR3 nucleotides are TGTGCCAGCAGCAAAGACGAGTATGGCTACACCTTC. The encoded protein is CASSKDEYGYTF.